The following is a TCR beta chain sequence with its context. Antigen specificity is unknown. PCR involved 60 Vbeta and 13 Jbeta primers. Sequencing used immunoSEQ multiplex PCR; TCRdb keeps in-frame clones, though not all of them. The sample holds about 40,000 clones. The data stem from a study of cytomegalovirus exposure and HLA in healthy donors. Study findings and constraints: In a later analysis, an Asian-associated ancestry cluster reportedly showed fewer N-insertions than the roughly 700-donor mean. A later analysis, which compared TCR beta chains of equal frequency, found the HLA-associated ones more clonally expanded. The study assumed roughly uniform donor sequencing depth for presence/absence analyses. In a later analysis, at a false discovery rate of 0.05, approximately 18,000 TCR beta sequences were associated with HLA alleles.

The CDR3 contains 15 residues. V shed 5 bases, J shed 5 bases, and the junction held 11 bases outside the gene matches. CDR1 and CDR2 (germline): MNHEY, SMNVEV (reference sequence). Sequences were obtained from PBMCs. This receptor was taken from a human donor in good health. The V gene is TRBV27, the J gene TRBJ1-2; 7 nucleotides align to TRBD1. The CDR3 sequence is CASSPSTGFVYGYTF. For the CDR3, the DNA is TGTGCCAGCAGTCCATCGACAGGGTTCGTATATGGCTACACCTTC.